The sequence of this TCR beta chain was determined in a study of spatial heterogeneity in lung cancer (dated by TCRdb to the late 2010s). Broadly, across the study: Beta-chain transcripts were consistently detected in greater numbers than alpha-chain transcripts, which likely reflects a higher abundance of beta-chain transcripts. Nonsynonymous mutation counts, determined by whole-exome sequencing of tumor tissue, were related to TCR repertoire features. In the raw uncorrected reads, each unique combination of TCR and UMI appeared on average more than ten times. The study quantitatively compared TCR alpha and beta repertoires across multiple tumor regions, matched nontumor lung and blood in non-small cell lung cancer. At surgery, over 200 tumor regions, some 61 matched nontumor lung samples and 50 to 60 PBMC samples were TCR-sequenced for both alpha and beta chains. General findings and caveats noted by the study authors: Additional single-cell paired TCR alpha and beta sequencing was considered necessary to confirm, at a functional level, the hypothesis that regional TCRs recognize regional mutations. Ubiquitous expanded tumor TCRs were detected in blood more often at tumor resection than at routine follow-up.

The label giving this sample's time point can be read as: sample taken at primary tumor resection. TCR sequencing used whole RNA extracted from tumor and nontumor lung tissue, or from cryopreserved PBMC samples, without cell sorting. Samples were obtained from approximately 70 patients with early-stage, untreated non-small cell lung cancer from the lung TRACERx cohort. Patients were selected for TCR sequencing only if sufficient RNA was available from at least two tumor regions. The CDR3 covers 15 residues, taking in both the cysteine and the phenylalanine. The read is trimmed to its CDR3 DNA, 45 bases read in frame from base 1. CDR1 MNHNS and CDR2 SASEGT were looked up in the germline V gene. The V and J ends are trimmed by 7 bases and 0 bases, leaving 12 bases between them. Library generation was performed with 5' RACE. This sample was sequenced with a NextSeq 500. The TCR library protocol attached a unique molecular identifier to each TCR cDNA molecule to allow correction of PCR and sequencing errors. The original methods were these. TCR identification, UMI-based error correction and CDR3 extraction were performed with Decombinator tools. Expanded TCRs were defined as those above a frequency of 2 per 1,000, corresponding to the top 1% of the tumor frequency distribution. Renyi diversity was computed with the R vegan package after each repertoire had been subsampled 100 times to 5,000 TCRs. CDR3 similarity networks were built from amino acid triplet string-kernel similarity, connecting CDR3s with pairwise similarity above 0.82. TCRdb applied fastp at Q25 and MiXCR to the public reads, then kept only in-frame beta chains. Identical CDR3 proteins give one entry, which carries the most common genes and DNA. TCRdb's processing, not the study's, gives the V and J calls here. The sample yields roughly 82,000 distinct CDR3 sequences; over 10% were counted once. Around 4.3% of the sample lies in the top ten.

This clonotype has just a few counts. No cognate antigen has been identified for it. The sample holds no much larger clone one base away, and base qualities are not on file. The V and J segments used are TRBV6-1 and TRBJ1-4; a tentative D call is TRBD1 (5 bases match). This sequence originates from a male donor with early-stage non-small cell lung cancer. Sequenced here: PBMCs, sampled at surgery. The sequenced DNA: TGTGCCAGCACCGGGACGGTGGCAACTAATGAAAAACTGTTTTTT. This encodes CASTGTVATNEKLFF.